This T cell receptor (beta chain) stems from a study of cytomegalovirus exposure and HLA in healthy donors. The wider study: A data release that came early held some 84 million unique TCRs from HLA-typed donors. General study results and limits: TCR beta sequences reportedly predicted most subjects' HLA-A and HLA-B alleles accurately. A cluster of highly shared sequence variants was likely a sequencing artifact. V- and J-gene trimming of TCR beta was linked (in a later analysis) to a missense DCLRE1C variant.

The PCR employed 60 Vbeta primers together with 13 Jbeta primers. Data came from immunoSEQ multiplex PCR; TCRdb stores just in-frame clones and leaves some out. The sample consists of 100,000 to 150,000 clones, 74% of them appearing once. After removal of 10 bases from V and 3 bases from J, the junction contained 8 bases not matched to a gene. The CDR3 covers 14 residues. Per the germline V gene, CDR1 is LNHDA and CDR2 is SQIVND (reference sequence). Regarding this clone: What it binds is not known.

The V gene is TRBV19, the J gene TRBJ2-7; TRBD2 matches at 11 bases. Sequenced: PBMCs. This receptor was identified in a male donor in good health and CMV-seronegative. DNA for the CDR3: TGTGCCACTTCTCTAGCGGGAGGCCTCTACGAGCAGTACTTC. It encodes CATSLAGGLYEQYF. The full variable domain, its missing parts supplied by reference TRBV19 and TRBJ2-7, is DGGITQSPKYLFRKEGQNVTLSCEQNLNHDAMYWYRQDPGQGLRLIYYSQIVNDFQKGDIAEGYSVSREKKESFPLTVTSAQKNPTAFYLCATSLAGGLYEQYFGPGTRLTVT.